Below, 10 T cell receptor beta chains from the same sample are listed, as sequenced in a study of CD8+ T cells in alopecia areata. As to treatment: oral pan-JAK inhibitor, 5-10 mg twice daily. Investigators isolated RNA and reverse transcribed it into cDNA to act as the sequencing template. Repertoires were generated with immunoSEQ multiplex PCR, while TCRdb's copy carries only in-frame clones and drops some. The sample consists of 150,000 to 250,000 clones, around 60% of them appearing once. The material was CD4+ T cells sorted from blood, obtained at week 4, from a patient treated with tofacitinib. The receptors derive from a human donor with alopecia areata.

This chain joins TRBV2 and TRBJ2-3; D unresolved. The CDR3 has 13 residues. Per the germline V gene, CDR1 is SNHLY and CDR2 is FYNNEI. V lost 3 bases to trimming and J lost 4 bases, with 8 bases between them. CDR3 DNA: TGTGCCAGCAGTGATCGACTGGCAGATACGCAGTATTTT. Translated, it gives CASSDRLADTQYF.

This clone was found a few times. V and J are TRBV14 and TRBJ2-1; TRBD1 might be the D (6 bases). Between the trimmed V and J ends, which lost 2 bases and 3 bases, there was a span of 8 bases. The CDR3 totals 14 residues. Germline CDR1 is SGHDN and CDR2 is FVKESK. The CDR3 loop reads CASSQRQVYNEQFF. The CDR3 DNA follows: TGTGCCAGCAGCCAAAGACAGGTCTACAATGAGCAGTTCTTC.

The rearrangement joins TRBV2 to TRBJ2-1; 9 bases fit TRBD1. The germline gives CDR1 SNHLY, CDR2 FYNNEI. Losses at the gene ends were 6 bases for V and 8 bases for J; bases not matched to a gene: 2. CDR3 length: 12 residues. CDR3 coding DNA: TGTGCCAGCAGGGACAGGGGCGATGAGCAGTTCTTC. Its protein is CASRDRGDEQFF.

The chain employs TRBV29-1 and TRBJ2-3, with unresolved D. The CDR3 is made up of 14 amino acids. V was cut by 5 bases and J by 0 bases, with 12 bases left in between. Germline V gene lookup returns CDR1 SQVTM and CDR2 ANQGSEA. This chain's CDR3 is CSVLSTASTDTQYF. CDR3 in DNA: TGCAGCGTTCTCTCCACAGCTAGCACAGATACGCAGTATTTT.

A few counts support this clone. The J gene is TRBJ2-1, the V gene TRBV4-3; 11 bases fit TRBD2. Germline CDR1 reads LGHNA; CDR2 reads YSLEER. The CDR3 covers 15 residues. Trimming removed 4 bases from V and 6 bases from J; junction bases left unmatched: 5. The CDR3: CASSLTSGKGNEQFF. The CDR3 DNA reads TGCGCCAGCAGCCTGACTAGCGGGAAAGGCAATGAGCAGTTCTTC.

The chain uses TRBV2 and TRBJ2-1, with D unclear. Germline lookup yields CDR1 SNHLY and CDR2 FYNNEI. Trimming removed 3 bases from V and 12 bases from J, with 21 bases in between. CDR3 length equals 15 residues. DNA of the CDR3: TGTGCCAGCAGTGATAGCAGGTCACTACTGGTAGGGCAGTTCTTC. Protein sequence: CASSDSRSLLVGQFF. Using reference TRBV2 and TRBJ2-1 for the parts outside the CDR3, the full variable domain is EPEVTQTPSHQVTQMGQEVILRCVPISNHLYFYWYRQILGQKVEFLVSFYNNEISEKSEIFDDQFSVERPDGSNFTLKIRSTKLEDSAMYFCASSDSRSLLVGQFFGPGTRLTVL.

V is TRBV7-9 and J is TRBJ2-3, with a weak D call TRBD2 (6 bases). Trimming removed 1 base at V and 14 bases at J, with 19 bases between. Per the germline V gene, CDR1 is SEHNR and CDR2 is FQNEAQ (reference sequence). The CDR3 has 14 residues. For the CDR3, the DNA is TGTGCCAGCAGCTTAGTGTCGGACGAAGCGGGTCCGTATTTT. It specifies CASSLVSDEAGPYF. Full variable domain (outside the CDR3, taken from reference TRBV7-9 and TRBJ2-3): DTGVSQNPRHKITKRGQNVTFRCDPISEHNRLYWYRQTLGQGPEFLTYFQNEAQLEKSRLLSDRFSAERPKGSFSTLEIQRTEQGDSAMYLCASSLVSDEAGPYFGPGTRLTVL.

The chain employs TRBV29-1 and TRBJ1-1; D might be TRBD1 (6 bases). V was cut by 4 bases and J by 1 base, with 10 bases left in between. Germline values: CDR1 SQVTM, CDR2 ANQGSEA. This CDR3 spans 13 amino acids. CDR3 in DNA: TGCAGCGTTGTGTGGGGGGCGAACACTGAAGCTTTCTTT. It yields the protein CSVVWGANTEAFF.

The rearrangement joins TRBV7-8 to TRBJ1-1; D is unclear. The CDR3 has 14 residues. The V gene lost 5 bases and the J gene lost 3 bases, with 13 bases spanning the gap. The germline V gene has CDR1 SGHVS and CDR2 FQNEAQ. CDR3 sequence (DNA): TGTGCCAGCAGCCCCGTAGTGGGGTACACTGAAGCTTTCTTT. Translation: CASSPVVGYTEAFF.

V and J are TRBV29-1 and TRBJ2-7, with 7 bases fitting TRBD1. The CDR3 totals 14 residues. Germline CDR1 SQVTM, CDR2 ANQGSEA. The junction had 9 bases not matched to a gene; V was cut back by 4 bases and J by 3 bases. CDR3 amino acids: CSVGPRQGIYEQYF. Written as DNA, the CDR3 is TGCAGCGTTGGTCCTCGACAGGGCATCTACGAGCAGTACTTC.